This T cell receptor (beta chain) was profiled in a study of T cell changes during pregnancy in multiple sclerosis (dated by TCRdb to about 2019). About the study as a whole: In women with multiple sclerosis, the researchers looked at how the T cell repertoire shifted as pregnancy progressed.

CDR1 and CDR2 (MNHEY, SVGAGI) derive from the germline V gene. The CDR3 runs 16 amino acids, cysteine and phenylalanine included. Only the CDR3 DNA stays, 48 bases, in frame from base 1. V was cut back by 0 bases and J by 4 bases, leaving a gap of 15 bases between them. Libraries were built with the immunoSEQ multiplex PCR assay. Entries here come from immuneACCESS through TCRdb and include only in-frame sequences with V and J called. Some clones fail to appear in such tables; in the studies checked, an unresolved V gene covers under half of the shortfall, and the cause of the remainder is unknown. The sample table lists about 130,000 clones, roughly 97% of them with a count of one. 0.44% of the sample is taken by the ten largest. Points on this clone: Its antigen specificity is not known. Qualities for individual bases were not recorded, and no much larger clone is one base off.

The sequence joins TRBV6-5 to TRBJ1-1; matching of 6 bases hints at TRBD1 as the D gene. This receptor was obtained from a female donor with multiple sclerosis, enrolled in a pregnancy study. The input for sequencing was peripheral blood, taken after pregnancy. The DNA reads TGTGCCAGCAGTTACTCGGGCGGGGGCGCCGCCACTGAAGCTTTCTTT. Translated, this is CASSYSGGGAATEAFF.